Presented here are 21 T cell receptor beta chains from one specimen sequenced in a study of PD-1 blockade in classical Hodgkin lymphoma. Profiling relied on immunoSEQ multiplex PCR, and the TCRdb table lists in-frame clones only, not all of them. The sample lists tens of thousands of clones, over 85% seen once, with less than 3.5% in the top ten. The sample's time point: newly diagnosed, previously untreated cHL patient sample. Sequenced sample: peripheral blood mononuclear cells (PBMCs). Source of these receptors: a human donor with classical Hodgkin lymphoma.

The CDR3 loop is CASSYSSGTGHSGYTF. Written as DNA, the CDR3 is TGTGCCAGCAGTTACTCTTCAGGGACAGGGCATTCTGGCTACACCTTC. This rearrangement joins TRBV6-5 to TRBJ1-2, with TRBD1 matching 9 bases. Germline CDR1 MNHEY, CDR2 SVGAGI. The CDR3 totals 16 residues. The J segment lost 7 bases and the V segment lost 0 bases, leaving 9 bases of the junction unmatched.

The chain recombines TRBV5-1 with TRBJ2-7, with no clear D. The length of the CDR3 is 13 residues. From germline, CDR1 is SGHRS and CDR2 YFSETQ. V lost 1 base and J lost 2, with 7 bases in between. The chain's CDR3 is CASSLRSTYEQYF. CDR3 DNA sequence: TGCGCCAGCAGCTTGCGGAGTACCTACGAGCAGTACTTC.

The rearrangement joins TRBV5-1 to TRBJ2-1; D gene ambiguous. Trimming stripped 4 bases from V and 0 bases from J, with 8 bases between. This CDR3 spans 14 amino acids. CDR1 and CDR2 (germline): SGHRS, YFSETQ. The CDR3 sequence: CASSVRSSYNEQFF. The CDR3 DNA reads TGCGCCAGCAGCGTCAGGAGCTCCTACAATGAGCAGTTCTTC.

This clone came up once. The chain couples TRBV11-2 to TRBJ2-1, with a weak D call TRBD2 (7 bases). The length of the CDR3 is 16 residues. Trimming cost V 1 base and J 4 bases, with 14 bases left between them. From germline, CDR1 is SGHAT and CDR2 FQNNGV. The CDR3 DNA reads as TGTGCCAGCAGCTTAGTAGGGGGGGCCTCGTACAATGAGCAGTTCTTC. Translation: CASSLVGGASYNEQFF.

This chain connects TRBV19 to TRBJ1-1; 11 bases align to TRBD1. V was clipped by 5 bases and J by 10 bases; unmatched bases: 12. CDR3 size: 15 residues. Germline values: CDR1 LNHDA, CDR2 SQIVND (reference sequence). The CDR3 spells CASSPSPGQGARAFF. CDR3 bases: TGTGCCAGTAGTCCTAGCCCCGGACAGGGGGCCCGAGCTTTCTTT.

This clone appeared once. DNA of the CDR3: TGTGCCAGCAGTCCCGGGACGGTGAACACTGAAGCTTTCTTT. It yields the protein CASSPGTVNTEAFF. The V gene is TRBV5-5, the J gene TRBJ1-1, with D possibly matching TRBD1 (5 bases). The CDR3 is 14 residues long. Trimming cost V 5 bases and J 0 bases, with 11 bases left between them. The V gene's germline CDR1 is SGHKS and CDR2 YYEKEE (reference sequence). Complete variable domain (other parts from reference TRBV5-5 and TRBJ1-1): DAGVTQSPTHLIKTRGQQVTLRCSPISGHKSVSWYQQVLGQGPQFIFQYYEKEERGRGNFPDRFSARQFPNYSSELNVNALLLGDSALYLCASSPGTVNTEAFFGQGTRLTVV.

The chain's CDR3 is CASSPGAGTEKLFF. The CDR3 coding sequence is TGTGCCAGCAGTCCGGGGGCAGGGACGGAAAAACTGTTTTTT. The chain has TRBV27 and TRBJ1-4; D is possibly TRBD1 (6 bases). The length of the CDR3 is 14 residues. Germline V gene data show CDR1 as MNHEY and CDR2 as SMNVEV (reference sequence). V lost 5 bases and J lost 8, with 15 bases in between.

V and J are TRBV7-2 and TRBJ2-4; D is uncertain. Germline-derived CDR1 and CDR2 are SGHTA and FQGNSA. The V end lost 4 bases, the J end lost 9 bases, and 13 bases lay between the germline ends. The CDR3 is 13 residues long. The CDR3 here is CASSSTSRVIQYF. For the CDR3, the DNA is TGTGCCAGCAGCTCCACGAGCCGGGTCATTCAGTACTTC.

CDR3 loop: CASSFGPKDTQYF. The CDR3, as DNA: TGCGCCAGCAGCTTTGGGCCCAAAGATACGCAGTATTTT. The V call is TRBV5-1, the J call TRBJ2-3; D is undetermined. Trimming left V 2 bases short and J 5 bases short, with 9 bases between. The CDR3 length is 13 residues. The germline V gene has CDR1 SGHRS and CDR2 YFSETQ.

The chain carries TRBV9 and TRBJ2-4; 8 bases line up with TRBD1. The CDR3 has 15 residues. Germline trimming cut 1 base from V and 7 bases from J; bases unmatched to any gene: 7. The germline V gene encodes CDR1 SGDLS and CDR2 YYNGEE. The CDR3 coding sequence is TGTGCCAGCAGCGTAACGGGGACAGGTACGAACATTCAGTACTTC. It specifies CASSVTGTGTNIQYF. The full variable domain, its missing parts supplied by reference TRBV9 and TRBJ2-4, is DSGVTQTPKHLITATGQRVTLRCSPRSGDLSVYWYQQSLDQGLQFLIQYYNGEERAKGNILERFSAQQFPDLHSELNLSSLELGDSALYFCASSVTGTGTNIQYFGAGTRLSVL.

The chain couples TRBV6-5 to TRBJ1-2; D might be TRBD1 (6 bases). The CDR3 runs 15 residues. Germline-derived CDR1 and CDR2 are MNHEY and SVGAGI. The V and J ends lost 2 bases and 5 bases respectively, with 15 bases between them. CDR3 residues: CASSYDIGGAYGYTF. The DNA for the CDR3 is TGTGCCAGCAGTTACGATATAGGGGGAGCATATGGCTACACCTTC.

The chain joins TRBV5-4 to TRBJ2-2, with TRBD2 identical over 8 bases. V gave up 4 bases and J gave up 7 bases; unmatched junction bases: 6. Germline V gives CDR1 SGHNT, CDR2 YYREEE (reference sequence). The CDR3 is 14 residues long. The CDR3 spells CASSPGGIGGELFF. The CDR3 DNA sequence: TGTGCCAGCAGCCCGGGAGGGATCGGCGGGGAGCTGTTTTTT.

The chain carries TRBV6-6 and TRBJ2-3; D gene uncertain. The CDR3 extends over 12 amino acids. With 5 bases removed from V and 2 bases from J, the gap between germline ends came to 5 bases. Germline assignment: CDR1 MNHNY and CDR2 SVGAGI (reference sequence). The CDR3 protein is CASSKPTDTQYF. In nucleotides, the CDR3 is TGTGCCAGCAGTAAACCCACAGATACGCAGTATTTT.

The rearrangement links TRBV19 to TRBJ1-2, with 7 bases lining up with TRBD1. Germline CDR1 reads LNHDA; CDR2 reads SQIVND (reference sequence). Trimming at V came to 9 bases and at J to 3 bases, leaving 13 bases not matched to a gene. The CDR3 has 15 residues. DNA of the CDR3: TGTGCCAGCACCCGTCCCGGGACAGCTTACTATGGCTACACCTTC. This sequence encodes CASTRPGTAYYGYTF.

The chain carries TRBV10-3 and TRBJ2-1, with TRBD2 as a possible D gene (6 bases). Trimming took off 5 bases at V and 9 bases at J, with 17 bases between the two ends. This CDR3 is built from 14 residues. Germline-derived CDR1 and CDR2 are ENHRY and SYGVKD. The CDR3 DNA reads TGTGCCATCAGTTGGGACCAGCTCGGGGGTGAGCAGTTCTTC. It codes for CAISWDQLGGEQFF.

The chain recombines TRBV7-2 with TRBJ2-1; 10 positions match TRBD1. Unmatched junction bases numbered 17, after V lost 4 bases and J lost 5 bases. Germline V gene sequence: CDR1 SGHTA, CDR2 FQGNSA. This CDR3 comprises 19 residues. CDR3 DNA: TGTGCCAGCAGCTCCCGTCCCGGGACAGGGGTCCTGAGCGACAATGAGCAGTTCTTC. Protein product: CASSSRPGTGVLSDNEQFF.

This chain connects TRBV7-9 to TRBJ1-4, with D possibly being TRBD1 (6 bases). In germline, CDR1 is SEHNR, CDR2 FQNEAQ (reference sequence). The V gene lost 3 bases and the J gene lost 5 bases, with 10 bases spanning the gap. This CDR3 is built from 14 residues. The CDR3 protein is CASSLVRGNEKLFF. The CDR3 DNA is TGTGCCAGCAGCTTGGTCAGGGGAAATGAAAAACTGTTTTTT.

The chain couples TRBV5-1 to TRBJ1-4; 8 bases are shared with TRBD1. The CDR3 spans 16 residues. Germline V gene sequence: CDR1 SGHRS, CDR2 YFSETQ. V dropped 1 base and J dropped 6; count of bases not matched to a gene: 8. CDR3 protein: CASSLRSQQGDEKLFF. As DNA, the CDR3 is TGCGCCAGCAGCTTGAGGTCGCAACAGGGGGATGAAAAACTGTTTTTT. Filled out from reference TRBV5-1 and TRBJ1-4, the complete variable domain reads KAGVTQTPRYLIKTRGQQVTLSCSPISGHRSVSWYQQTPGQGLQFLFEYFSETQRNKGNFPGRFSGRQFSNSRSEMNVSTLELGDSALYLCASSLRSQQGDEKLFFGSGTQLSVL.

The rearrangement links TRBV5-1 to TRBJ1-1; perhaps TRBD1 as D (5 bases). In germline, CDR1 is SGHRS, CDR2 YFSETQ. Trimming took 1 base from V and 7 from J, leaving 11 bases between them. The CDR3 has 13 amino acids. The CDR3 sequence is CASSLNRPLEAFF. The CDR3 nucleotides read TGCGCCAGCAGCTTGAACAGGCCCCTTGAAGCTTTCTTT.

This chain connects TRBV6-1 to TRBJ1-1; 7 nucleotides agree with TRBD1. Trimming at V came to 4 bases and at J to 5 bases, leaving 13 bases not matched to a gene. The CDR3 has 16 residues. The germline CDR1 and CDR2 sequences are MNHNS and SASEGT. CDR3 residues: CASSVRNDRAGTEAFF. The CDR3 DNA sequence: TGTGCCAGCAGTGTCCGAAACGACAGGGCCGGAACTGAAGCTTTCTTT.

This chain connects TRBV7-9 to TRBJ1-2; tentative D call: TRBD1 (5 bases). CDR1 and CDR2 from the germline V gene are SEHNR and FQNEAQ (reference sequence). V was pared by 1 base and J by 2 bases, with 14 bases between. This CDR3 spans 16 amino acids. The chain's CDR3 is CASSLVEGPFNYGYTF. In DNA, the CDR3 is TGTGCCAGCAGCTTAGTTGAGGGACCCTTCAACTATGGCTACACCTTC.